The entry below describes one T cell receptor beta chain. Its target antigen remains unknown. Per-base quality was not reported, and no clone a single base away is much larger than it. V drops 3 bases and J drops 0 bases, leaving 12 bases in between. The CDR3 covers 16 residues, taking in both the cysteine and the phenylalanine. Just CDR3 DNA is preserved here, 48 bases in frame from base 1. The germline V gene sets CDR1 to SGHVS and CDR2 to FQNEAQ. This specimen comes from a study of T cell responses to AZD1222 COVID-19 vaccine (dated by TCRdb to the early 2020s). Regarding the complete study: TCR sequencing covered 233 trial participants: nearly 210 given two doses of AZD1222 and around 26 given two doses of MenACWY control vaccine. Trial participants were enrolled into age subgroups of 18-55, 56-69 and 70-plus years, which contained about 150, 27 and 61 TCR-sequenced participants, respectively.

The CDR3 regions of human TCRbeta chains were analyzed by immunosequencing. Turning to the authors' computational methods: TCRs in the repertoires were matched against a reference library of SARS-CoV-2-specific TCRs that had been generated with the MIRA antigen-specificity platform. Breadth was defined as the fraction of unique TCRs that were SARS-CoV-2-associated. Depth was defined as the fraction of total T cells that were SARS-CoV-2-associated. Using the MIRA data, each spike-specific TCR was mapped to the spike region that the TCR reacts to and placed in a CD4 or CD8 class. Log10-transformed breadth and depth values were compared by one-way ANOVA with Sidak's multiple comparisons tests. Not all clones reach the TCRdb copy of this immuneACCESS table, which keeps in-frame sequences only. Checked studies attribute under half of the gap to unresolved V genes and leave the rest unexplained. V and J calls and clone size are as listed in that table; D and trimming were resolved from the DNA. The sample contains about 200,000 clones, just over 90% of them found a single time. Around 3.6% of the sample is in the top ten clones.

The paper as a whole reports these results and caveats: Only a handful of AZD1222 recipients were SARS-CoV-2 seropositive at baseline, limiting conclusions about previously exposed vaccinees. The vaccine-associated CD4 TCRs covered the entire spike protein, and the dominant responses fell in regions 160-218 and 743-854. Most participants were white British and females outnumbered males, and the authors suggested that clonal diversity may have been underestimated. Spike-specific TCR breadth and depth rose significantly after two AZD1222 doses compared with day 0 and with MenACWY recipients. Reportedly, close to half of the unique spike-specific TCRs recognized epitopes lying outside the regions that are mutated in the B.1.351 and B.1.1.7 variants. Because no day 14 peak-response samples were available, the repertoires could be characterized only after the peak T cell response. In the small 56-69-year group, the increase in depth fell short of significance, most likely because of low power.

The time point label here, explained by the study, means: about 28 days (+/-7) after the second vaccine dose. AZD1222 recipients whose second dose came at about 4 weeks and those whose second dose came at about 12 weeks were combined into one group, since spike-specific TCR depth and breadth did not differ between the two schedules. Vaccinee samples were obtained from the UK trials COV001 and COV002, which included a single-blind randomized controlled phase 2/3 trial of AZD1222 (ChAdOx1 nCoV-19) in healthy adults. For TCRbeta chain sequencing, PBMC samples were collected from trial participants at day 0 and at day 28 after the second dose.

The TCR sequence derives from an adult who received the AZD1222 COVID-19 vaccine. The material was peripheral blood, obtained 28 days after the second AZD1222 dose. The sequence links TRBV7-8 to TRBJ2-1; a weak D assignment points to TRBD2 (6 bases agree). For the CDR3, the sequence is CASSLILSGSYNEQFF. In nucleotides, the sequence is TGTGCCAGCAGCTTGATCCTTAGCGGCTCCTACAATGAGCAGTTCTTC.